The 22 T cell receptor beta chains reported below all come from one sample, sequenced in a study of cytomegalovirus exposure and HLA in healthy donors (dated by TCRdb to about 2017). The library came from the immunoSEQ multiplex PCR assay. For the multiplex PCR, a mixture combining 60 forward primers for TCR Vbeta segments and 13 reverse primers for TCR Jbeta segments was used. The clones in this table, taken by TCRdb from immuneACCESS, are in-frame only. Not every clone is retained; where verified, under half of the shortfall comes from an unresolved V gene, and the cause of the rest is unknown. A total of approximately 160,000 clones appear in this sample, 70% to 85% of them only once. The ten largest make up approximately 1.6% of the sample. Sequencing was performed on PBMCs. Receptors originate from a woman in her thirties in good health and CMV-seronegative.

J is TRBJ2-1 and V is TRBV5-1; 9 nucleotides line up with TRBD1. The V gene's germline CDR1 is SGHRS and CDR2 YFSETQ. This CDR3 has 15 amino acids. Trimming at V came to 4 bases and at J to 3 bases, leaving 5 bases not matched to a gene. Written as DNA, the CDR3 is TGCGCCAGCAGCCCTTTGGGACAGGGCTACAATGAGCAGTTCTTC. This translates into CASSPLGQGYNEQFF.

About this clone itself: Distinct nucleotide sequences in the sample also encode this CDR3. The J gene is TRBJ2-1, the V gene TRBV9; D is perhaps TRBD2 (5 bases). CDR3 size: 14 residues. Germline V gives CDR1 SGDLS, CDR2 YYNGEE. V lost 4 bases and J 4 bases, leaving 12 bases between the germline ends. Here the CDR3 reads CASSPRTVYNEQFF. The CDR3 nucleotides are TGTGCCAGCAGCCCAAGGACTGTATACAATGAGCAGTTCTTC.

This rearrangement joins TRBV5-6 to TRBJ2-5; tentatively, D is TRBD2 (5 bases). The length of the CDR3 is 14 residues. The germline CDR1 and CDR2 sequences are SGHDT and YYEEEE. V gave up 1 base and J gave up 1 base, with 8 bases separating them. In nucleotides, the CDR3 is TGTGCCAGCAGCTTGTGGGAGACCCAAGAGACCCAGTACTTC. It encodes CASSLWETQETQYF.

The chain links TRBV4-3 to TRBJ1-4, with 11 bases identical to TRBD1. With 3 bases clipped from V and 0 bases from J, the junction kept 6 bases outside the gene matches. Looked up from germline, CDR1 is LGHNA and CDR2 is YSLEER. The CDR3 runs to 18 residues. The CDR3, as DNA: TGCGCCAGCAGCCATCCACCGGGACAGGGGGCAACTAATGAAAAACTGTTTTTT. Translation: CASSHPPGQGATNEKLFF.

The CDR3 is CASSLMLQGTEAFF. The DNA for the CDR3 is TGTGCCAGCAGCTTGATGTTGCAGGGTACTGAAGCTTTCTTT. This chain joins TRBV5-6 and TRBJ1-1; D might be TRBD1 (5 bases). CDR1 SGHDT and CDR2 YYEEEE come from the germline V gene. This CDR3 contains 14 residues. V was shortened by 1 base and J by 5 bases, with 12 bases between the two germline ends.

Only a few counts were recorded for this clone. The CDR3 nucleotides read TGCGCCAGCAGCTTCGACGGGGGTATCACTGAAGCTTTCTTT. This codes for CASSFDGGITEAFF. The chain has TRBV5-1 and TRBJ1-1, with D possibly being TRBD1 (5 bases). CDR3 length equals 14 residues. V was clipped by 2 bases and J by 4 bases, with 12 bases between them. CDR1 SGHRS and CDR2 YFSETQ come from the germline V gene.

The chain links TRBV9 to TRBJ1-3, with 11 bases aligning to TRBD1. Trimming cost V 2 bases and J 7 bases; bases outside gene matches: 5. There are 15 residues in the CDR3. The germline gives CDR1 SGDLS, CDR2 YYNGEE. The CDR3 region is CASSVSGQGANTIYF. The CDR3 nucleotides read TGTGCCAGCAGCGTTTCCGGACAGGGGGCGAACACCATATATTTT.

There are a few counts of this clone. This chain uses TRBV7-8 with TRBJ1-1; weak D call: TRBD1 (6 bases). Germline loops: CDR1 SGHVS, CDR2 FQNEAQ. V lost 3 bases, J lost 4 bases, and 15 bases lay in between. The CDR3 loop spans 15 amino acids. DNA of the CDR3: TGTGCCAGCAGCTTTGGGAGGGGGGGCGGCACTGAAGCTTTCTTT. This sequence encodes CASSFGRGGGTEAFF.

The V gene is TRBV29-1, the J gene TRBJ2-7, with 7 bases identical to TRBD1. Germline CDR1 and CDR2: SQVTM and ANQGSEA. The CDR3 runs 13 residues. Trimming cost V 6 bases and J 3 bases; bases outside gene matches: 8. The CDR3 region is CSVTSGTDYEQYF. The CDR3, as DNA: TGCAGCGTAACCTCCGGGACAGACTACGAGCAGTACTTC.

The gene calls are TRBV28 and TRBJ2-4; 8 bases match TRBD1. Trimming cost V 4 bases and J 11 bases; bases outside gene matches: 10. The germline gives CDR1 MDHEN, CDR2 SYDVKM. This CDR3 is built from 14 residues. Here the CDR3 DNA reads TGTGCCAGCAGTTCACCGGGGACAGGCGGGCTTCAGTACTTC. Translating gives CASSSPGTGGLQYF.

This rearrangement joins TRBV9 to TRBJ1-2; D gene unclear. Deletions cut 0 bases from V and 0 bases from J, with 9 bases between. This CDR3 region has 15 residues. Germline CDR1 is SGDLS and CDR2 is YYNGEE. CDR3 coding DNA: TGTGCCAGCAGCGTAGGCCCGGGTTCTAACTATGGCTACACCTTC. Protein: CASSVGPGSNYGYTF.

The chain links TRBV2 to TRBJ1-3; D may be TRBD1 (6 bases). The germline V gene encodes CDR1 SNHLY and CDR2 FYNNEI. V was pared by 3 bases and J by 0 bases, with 18 bases between. The CDR3 extends over 18 amino acids. The CDR3 is CASSDGAGVLSSGNTIYF. CDR3 DNA: TGTGCCAGCAGTGATGGGGCAGGGGTCCTTAGCTCTGGAAACACCATATATTTT.

This chain links TRBV2 with TRBJ1-4; TRBD1 matches 7 bases. This CDR3 is 14 amino acids long. CDR1 is SNHLY and CDR2 is FYNNEI in the germline V gene. V shed 6 bases and J 5 bases; nucleotides not matched to a gene: 6. The CDR3 is CASRLGTANEKLFF. The CDR3 coding sequence is TGTGCCAGCAGGTTGGGGACAGCAAATGAAAAACTGTTTTTT.

In its sample, this clone was seen a few times. The genes are TRBV4-2 and TRBJ2-7, with 11 bases lining up with TRBD2. From germline, CDR1 is LGHNA and CDR2 YNFKEQ. The CDR3 has 16 amino acids. With V trimmed by 4 bases and J by 1 base, 6 bases remained unmatched. The CDR3 coding sequence is TGTGCCAGCAGCCCTTCTAGCGGGGGGCGTTCCTACGAGCAGTACTTC. Translated, it gives CASSPSSGGRSYEQYF.

This clone was picked up a small number of times. The chain carries TRBV2 and TRBJ2-7, with 10 bases aligning to TRBD1. Unmatched junction bases numbered 15, after V lost 7 bases and J lost 0 bases. CDR1 and CDR2 (germline): SNHLY, FYNNEI. This CDR3 comprises 18 residues. The CDR3 DNA follows: TGTGCCAGCATTCGGACAGGGGGTGGCTCTTCAAGCTCCTACGAGCAGTACTTC. Translation gives CASIRTGGGSSSSYEQYF.

This clone has just one count. The chain couples TRBV5-1 to TRBJ1-3; D remains ambiguous. CDR3 length: 14 amino acids. Trimming took 4 bases from V and 6 from J, leaving 14 bases between them. Germline-derived CDR1 and CDR2 are SGHRS and YFSETQ. The chain's CDR3 is CASSREGLPNTIYF. CDR3 coding DNA: TGCGCCAGCAGCCGGGAAGGTCTGCCAAACACCATATATTTT.

The sample holds one count of this clone. The rearrangement joins TRBV29-1 to TRBJ2-3, with D maybe TRBD2 (7 bases). CDR1 SQVTM and CDR2 ANQGSEA come from the germline V gene. V gave up 7 bases and J gave up 1 base, with 15 bases separating them. The CDR3 has 14 amino acids. This CDR3 reads CSANGGAGTDTQYF. The CDR3 region has the DNA TGCAGCGCAAATGGGGGGGCAGGCACAGATACGCAGTATTTT.

This clone was seen more than once but under ten times. The chain carries TRBV5-4 and TRBJ2-3; D is undetermined. CDR1 is SGHNT and CDR2 is YYREEE in the germline V gene (reference sequence). CDR3 length: 16 residues. Trimming pared 1 base from V and 0 bases from J, leaving 12 bases between. CDR3 sequence: CASSLYRVSSTDTQYF. The CDR3 nucleotides are TGTGCCAGCAGCTTGTACCGGGTCTCAAGCACAGATACGCAGTATTTT.

V and J are TRBV4-1 and TRBJ2-7; D is uncertain. The CDR3 runs to 16 residues. V was pared by 4 bases and J by 4 bases, with 20 bases between. Germline CDR1 MGHRA, CDR2 YSYEKL. The CDR3: CASSRRPAQESYEQYF. In nucleotides, the CDR3 is TGCGCCAGCAGCCGGAGACCGGCCCAAGAGTCTTACGAGCAGTACTTC.

The rearrangement uses TRBV19 and TRBJ1-5; TRBD1 aligns across 8 bases. CDR1 and CDR2 from the germline V gene are LNHDA and SQIVND (reference sequence). V lost 8 bases to trimming and J lost 6 bases; unmatched junction nucleotides: 6. The CDR3 has 13 amino acids. Here the CDR3 reads CASGQGGSQPQHF. The CDR3 DNA reads TGTGCCAGTGGACAGGGAGGCAGTCAGCCCCAGCATTTT.

The rearrangement uses TRBV9 and TRBJ2-7, with 9 nucleotides matching TRBD1. Germline V CDR1 and CDR2: SGDLS, YYNGEE. The CDR3 extends over 14 amino acids. V lost 3 bases, J lost 7 bases, and 8 bases stayed unmatched. CDR3 loop: CASSEGQGTREQYF. As DNA, the CDR3 is TGTGCCAGCAGCGAGGGACAGGGAACGCGGGAGCAGTACTTC.

V and J are TRBV20-1 and TRBJ1-1; possibly TRBD1 for D (6 bases). The CDR3 extends over 11 amino acids. The germline CDR1 and CDR2 sequences are DFQATT and SNEGSKA (reference sequence). The germline V and J ends were trimmed by 7 bases and 5 bases, with 11 bases remaining between them. The CDR3 nucleotides are TGCAGTGGCGCCCAGGGGACTGAAGCTTTCTTT. As protein: CSGAQGTEAFF.